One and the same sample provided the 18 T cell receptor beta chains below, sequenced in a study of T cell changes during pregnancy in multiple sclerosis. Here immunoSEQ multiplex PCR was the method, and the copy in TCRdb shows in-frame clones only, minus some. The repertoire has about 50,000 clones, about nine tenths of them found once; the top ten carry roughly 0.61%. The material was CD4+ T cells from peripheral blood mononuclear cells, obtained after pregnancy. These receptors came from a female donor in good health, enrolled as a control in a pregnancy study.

The CDR3 protein is CAITQTGNAGYTF. For the CDR3, the DNA is TGTGCCATCACCCAAACAGGGAACGCGGGCTACACCTTC. V gene TRBV10-3 combines with J gene TRBJ1-2, with D maybe TRBD1 (6 bases). The germline CDR1 and CDR2 sequences are ENHRY and SYGVKD. Trimming stripped 7 bases from V and 8 bases from J, with 17 bases between. CDR3 length equals 13 residues.

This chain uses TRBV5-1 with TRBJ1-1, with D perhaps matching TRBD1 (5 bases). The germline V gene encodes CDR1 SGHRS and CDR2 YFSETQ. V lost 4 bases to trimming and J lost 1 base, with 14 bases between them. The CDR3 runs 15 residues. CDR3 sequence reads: CASSRDGGRNTEAFF. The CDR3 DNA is TGCGCCAGCAGCCGAGACGGGGGGAGGAACACTGAAGCTTTCTTT.

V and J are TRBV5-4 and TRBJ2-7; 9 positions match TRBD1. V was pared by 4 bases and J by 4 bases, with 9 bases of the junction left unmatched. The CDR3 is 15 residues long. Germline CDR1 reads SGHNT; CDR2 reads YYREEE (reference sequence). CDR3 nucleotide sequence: TGTGCCAGCAGCCTGCCGGGACAGGGTCGGTACGAGCAGTACTTC. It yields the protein CASSLPGQGRYEQYF.

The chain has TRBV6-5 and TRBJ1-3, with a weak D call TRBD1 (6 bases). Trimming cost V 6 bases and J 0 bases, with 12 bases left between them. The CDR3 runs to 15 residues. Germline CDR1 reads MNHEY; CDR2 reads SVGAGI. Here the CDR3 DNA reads TGTGCCAGCAGCCTCAGGGGAAGCTCTGGAAACACCATATATTTT. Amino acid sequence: CASSLRGSSGNTIYF.

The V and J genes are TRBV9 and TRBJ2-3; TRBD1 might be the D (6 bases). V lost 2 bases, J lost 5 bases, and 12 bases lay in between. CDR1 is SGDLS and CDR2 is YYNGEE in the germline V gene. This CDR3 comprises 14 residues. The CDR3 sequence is CASSVLQGLDTQYF. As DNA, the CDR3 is TGTGCCAGCAGCGTTCTACAGGGTTTAGATACGCAGTATTTT.

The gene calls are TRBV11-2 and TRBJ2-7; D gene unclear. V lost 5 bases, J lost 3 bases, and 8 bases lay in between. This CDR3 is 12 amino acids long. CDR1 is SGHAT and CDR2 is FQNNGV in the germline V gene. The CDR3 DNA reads TGTGCCAGCAGCCCAGTTGGCTACGAGCAGTACTTC. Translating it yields CASSPVGYEQYF.

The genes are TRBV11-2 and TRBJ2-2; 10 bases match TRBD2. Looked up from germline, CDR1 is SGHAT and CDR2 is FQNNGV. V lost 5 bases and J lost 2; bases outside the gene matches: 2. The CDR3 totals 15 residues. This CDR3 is CASSPSGRNTGELFF. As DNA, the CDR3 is TGTGCCAGCAGCCCTAGCGGGAGAAACACCGGGGAGCTGTTTTTT. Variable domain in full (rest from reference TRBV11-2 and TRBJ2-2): EAGVAQSPRYKIIEKRQSVAFWCNPISGHATLYWYQQILGQGPKLLIQFQNNGVVDDSQLPKDRFSAERLKGVDSTLKIQPAKLEDSAVYLCASSPSGRNTGELFFGEGSRLTVL.

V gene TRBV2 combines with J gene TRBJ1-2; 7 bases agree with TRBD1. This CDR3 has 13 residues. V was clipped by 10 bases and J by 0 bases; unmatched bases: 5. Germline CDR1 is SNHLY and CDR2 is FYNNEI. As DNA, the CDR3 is TGTGCCATCGCGGGACAGACTAACTATGGCTACACCTTC. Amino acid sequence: CAIAGQTNYGYTF.

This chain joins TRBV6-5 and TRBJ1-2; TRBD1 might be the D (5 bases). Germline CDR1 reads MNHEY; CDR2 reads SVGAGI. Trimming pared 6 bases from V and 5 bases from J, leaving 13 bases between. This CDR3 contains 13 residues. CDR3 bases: TGTGCCAGCAGCCCCGACAGAAAATATGGCTACACCTTC. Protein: CASSPDRKYGYTF.

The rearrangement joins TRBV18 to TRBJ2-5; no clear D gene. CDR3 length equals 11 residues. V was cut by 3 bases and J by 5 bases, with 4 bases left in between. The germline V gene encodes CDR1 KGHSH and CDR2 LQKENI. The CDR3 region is CASSPEETQYF. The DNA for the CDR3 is TGTGCCAGCTCACCCGAGGAGACCCAGTACTTC.

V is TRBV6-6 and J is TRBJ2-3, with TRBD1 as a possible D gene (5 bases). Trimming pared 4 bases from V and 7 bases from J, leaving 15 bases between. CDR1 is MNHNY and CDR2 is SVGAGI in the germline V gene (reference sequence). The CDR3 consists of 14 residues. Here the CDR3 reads CASSSRAGQNTQYF. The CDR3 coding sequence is TGTGCCAGCAGTTCCAGGGCAGGGCAAAATACGCAGTATTTT.

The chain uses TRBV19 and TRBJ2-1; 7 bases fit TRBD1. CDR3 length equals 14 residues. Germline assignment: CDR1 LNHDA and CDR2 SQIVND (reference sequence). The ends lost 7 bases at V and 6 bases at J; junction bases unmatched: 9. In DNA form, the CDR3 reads TGTGCCAGTACCTCGGACAGGCGTCTCAATGAGCAGTTCTTC. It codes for CASTSDRRLNEQFF.

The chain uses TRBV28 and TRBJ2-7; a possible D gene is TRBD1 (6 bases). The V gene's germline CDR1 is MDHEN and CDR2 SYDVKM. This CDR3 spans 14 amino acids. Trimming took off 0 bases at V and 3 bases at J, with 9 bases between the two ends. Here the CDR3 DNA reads TGTGCCAGCAGTTTATGGCAGGGGAACTACGAGCAGTACTTC. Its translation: CASSLWQGNYEQYF. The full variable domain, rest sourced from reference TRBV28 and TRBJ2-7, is DVKVTQSSRYLVKRTGEKVFLECVQDMDHENMFWYRQDPGLGLRLIYFSYDVKMKEKGDIPEGYSVSREKKERFSLILESASTNQTSMYLCASSLWQGNYEQYFGPGTRLTVT.

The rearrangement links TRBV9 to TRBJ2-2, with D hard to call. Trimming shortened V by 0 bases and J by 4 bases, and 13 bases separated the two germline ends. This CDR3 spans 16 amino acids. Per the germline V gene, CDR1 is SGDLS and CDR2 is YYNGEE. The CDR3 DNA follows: TGTGCCAGCAGCGTAGCGGCAAATCGAGGCACCGGGGAGCTGTTTTTT. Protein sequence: CASSVAANRGTGELFF.

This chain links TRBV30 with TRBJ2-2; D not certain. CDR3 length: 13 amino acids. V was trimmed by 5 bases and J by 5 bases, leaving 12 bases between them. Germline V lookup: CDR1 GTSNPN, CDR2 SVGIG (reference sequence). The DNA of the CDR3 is TGTGCCTGGCGCCTACTCGGGACCGGGGAGCTGTTTTTT. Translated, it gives CAWRLLGTGELFF.

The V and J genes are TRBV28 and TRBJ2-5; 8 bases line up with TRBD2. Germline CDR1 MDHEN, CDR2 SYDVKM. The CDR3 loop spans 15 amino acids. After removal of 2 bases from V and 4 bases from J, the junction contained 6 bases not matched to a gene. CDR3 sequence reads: CASSLGAGGRETQYF. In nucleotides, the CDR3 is TGTGCCAGCAGTTTAGGTGCGGGGGGCCGAGAGACCCAGTACTTC.

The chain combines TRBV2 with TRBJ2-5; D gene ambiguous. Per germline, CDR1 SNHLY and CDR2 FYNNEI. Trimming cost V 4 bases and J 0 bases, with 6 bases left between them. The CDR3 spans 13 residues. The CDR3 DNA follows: TGTGCCAGCAGTGTGAACTACCAAGAGACCCAGTACTTC. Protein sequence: CASSVNYQETQYF.

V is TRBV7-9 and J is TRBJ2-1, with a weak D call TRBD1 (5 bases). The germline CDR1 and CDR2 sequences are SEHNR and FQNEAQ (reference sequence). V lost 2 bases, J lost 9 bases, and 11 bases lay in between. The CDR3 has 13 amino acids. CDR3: CASSLIRDTEQFF. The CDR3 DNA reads TGTGCCAGCAGCTTAATCAGGGATACTGAGCAGTTCTTC. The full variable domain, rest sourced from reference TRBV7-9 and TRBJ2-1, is DTGVSQNPRHKITKRGQNVTFRCDPISEHNRLYWYRQTLGQGPEFLTYFQNEAQLEKSRLLSDRFSAERPKGSFSTLEIQRTEQGDSAMYLCASSLIRDTEQFFGPGTRLTVL.